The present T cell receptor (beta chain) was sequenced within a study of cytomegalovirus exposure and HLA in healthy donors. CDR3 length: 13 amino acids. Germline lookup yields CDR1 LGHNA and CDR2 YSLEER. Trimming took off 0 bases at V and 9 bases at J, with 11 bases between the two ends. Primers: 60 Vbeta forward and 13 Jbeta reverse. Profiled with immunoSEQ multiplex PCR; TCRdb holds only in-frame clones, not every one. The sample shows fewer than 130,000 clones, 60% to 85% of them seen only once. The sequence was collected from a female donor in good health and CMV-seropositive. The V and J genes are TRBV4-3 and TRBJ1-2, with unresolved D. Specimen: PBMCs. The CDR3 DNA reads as TGCGCCAGCAGCCAAGATGACGGAGGAAGCTACACCTTC. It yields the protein CASSQDDGGSYTF.